Presented here are 17 T cell receptor beta chains from one specimen sequenced in a study of blood T cell repertoires in COVID-19. Assay: immunoSEQ multiplex PCR; the TCRdb copy retains only in-frame clones and omits some. The table has around 280,000 clones, 70% to 90% seen once. Material: PBMCs or T cells enriched from blood (not recorded which). Receptors were obtained from a woman between 40 and 50 years old who had recovered from COVID-19.

V is TRBV6-1 and J is TRBJ2-5; 10 nucleotides agree with TRBD1. The CDR3 has 15 amino acids. The ends lost 6 bases at V and 4 bases at J; junction bases unmatched: 8. CDR1 MNHNS and CDR2 SASEGT come from the germline V gene. The CDR3 region has the DNA TGTGCCAGCAGATGGACAGGGGGGGGACTAGAGACCCAGTACTTC. As protein: CASRWTGGGLETQYF.

V usage is TRBV6-2 or TRBV6-3 and J usage is TRBJ2-7; tentative D call: TRBD1 (6 bases). Trimming removed 1 base at V and 2 bases at J, with 9 bases between. This CDR3 has 14 residues. Per the germline V gene, CDR1 is MNHEY and CDR2 is SVGEGT. The CDR3 region is CASSYYEGAYEQYF. The CDR3 nucleotides read TGTGCCAGCAGTTACTATGAGGGGGCCTACGAGCAGTACTTC.

The chain combines TRBV5-4 with TRBJ2-3; 9 bases agree with TRBD2. The CDR3 is made up of 13 amino acids. The V segment lost 1 base and the J segment 8 bases; nucleotides outside the gene matches: 2. The V gene's germline CDR1 is SGHNT and CDR2 YYREEE (reference sequence). CDR3 in DNA: TGTGCCAGCAGCTTGCCGGGACTAGCTACGCAGTATTTT. This gives the protein CASSLPGLATQYF.

CDR3 coding DNA: TGTGCCAGCAGCTTGGGCGGGGATGAGCAGTTCTTC. Residues: CASSLGGDEQFF. The chain combines TRBV7-3 with TRBJ2-1, with D possibly TRBD2 on 6 matching bases. The ends were cut back, 3 bases at V and 8 bases at J, with 8 bases in the middle. This CDR3 spans 12 amino acids. Germline values: CDR1 SGHTA, CDR2 FQGTGA.

As DNA, the CDR3 is TGCGCCAGCAGCTTCAGGGACTGGCAAGAGACCCAGTACTTC. Translating gives CASSFRDWQETQYF. V is TRBV5-1 and J is TRBJ2-5; possible D gene TRBD2, 6 bases. Trimming took off 2 bases at V and 2 bases at J, with 10 bases between the two ends. The CDR3 sequence is 14 residues long. Germline-derived CDR1 and CDR2 are SGHRS and YFSETQ.

This chain uses TRBV18 with TRBJ1-6; no definite D call. The CDR3 length is 14 residues. The germline CDR1 and CDR2 sequences are KGHSH and LQKENI. The V end was cut by 6 bases, the J end by 8 bases, with 14 bases between. The DNA for the CDR3 is TGTGCCAGCTCCCTCGGAGCGAGGTATTCACCCCTCCACTTT. Its protein product is CASSLGARYSPLHF.

This chain connects TRBV7-9 to TRBJ2-7; D might be TRBD2 (5 bases). With 5 bases removed from V and 5 bases from J, the gap between germline ends came to 19 bases. The CDR3 sequence is 15 residues long. The V gene's germline CDR1 is SEHNR and CDR2 FQNEAQ (reference sequence). The CDR3 bases are TGTGCCAGCAGCCAATCCCTAGGTCATAGCGACGAGCAGTACTTC. This sequence encodes CASSQSLGHSDEQYF.

The chain uses TRBV7-9 and TRBJ1-1; D not resolved. Trimming took off 3 bases at V and 2 bases at J, with 7 bases between the two ends. This CDR3 contains 13 residues. Germline CDR1 reads SEHNR; CDR2 reads FQNEAQ (reference sequence). The CDR3 loop is CASSFSGNTEAFF. As DNA, the CDR3 is TGTGCCAGCAGCTTCTCGGGAAACACTGAAGCTTTCTTT.

There are many counts of this clone. CDR3 loop: CASSGTSSSYNEQFF. The DNA for the CDR3 is TGTGCCAGCAGTGGGACTTCCAGCTCCTACAATGAGCAGTTCTTC. The V gene is TRBV2, the J gene TRBJ2-1; tentatively, D is TRBD2 (5 bases). The CDR3 spans 15 residues. Trimming left V 4 bases short and J 0 bases short, with 10 bases between. The germline V gene encodes CDR1 SNHLY and CDR2 FYNNEI.

The rearrangement joins TRBV18 to TRBJ1-2, with unresolved D. V was shortened by 2 bases and J by 7 bases, with 8 bases between the two germline ends. The CDR3 totals 12 residues. Looked up from germline, CDR1 is KGHSH and CDR2 is LQKENI. The chain's CDR3 is CASSPSGSGYTF. The CDR3 coding sequence is TGTGCCAGCTCACCAAGCGGGTCTGGCTACACCTTC.

The rearrangement uses TRBV7-9 and TRBJ2-3, with TRBD2 matching 14 bases. The germline V gene encodes CDR1 SEHNR and CDR2 FQNEAQ (reference sequence). The ends lost 7 bases at V and 5 bases at J; junction bases unmatched: 2. The CDR3 is made up of 14 amino acids. The CDR3 loop reads CASKGLAGGDTQYF. CDR3 nucleotides: TGTGCCAGCAAAGGACTAGCGGGAGGAGATACGCAGTATTTT.

This chain uses TRBV28 with TRBJ2-7; possible D gene TRBD1, 5 bases. The CDR3 consists of 12 residues. Germline V CDR1 and CDR2: MDHEN, SYDVKM. V was pared by 8 bases and J by 0 bases, with 8 bases between. Written as DNA, the CDR3 is TGTGCCAGCCGGACACTCTCCTACGAGCAGTACTTC. Its translation is CASRTLSYEQYF.

This chain joins TRBV2 and TRBJ1-2; 9 bases map to TRBD1. V was pared by 4 bases and J by 7 bases, with 7 bases of the junction left unmatched. Germline V gene sequence: CDR1 SNHLY, CDR2 FYNNEI. The CDR3 is made up of 14 amino acids. CDR3 sequence (DNA): TGTGCCAGCAGTGGGACAGGGGTTGTGGGTGGCTACACCTTC. Its protein product is CASSGTGVVGGYTF.

The chain uses TRBV27 and TRBJ2-2; 7 nucleotides line up with TRBD2. The CDR3 runs 13 residues. V shed 2 bases, J shed 8 bases, and the junction held 2 bases outside the gene matches. CDR1 is MNHEY and CDR2 is SMNVEV in the germline V gene (reference sequence). CDR3 amino acids: CASSLRREGELFF. The CDR3 coding sequence is TGTGCCAGCAGTTTACGGCGGGAGGGGGAGCTGTTTTTT.

The chain combines TRBV27 with TRBJ2-5; 8 nucleotides align to TRBD1. Germline V gene lookup returns CDR1 MNHEY and CDR2 SMNVEV (reference sequence). V gave up 7 bases and J gave up 5 bases; unmatched junction bases: 15. This CDR3 comprises 16 residues. The CDR3 protein is CASNRGPDRAWETQYF. In DNA form, the CDR3 reads TGTGCCAGCAATCGGGGCCCGGACAGGGCTTGGGAGACCCAGTACTTC.

V gene TRBV24-1 combines with J gene TRBJ2-1, with 8 bases matching TRBD2. Germline V CDR1 and CDR2: KGHDR, SFDVKD. Trimming cost V 1 base and J 3 bases; bases outside gene matches: 4. This CDR3 has 16 residues. CDR3 protein: CATSDLRAGVYNEQFF. The CDR3, as DNA: TGTGCCACCAGTGATTTAAGAGCGGGAGTCTACAATGAGCAGTTCTTC.

The table lists this clone with a count of one. The chain employs TRBV7-2 and TRBJ2-2; D is perhaps TRBD1 (6 bases). The CDR3 is 12 residues long. V was cut by 5 bases and J by 8 bases, with 9 bases left in between. Germline CDR1 is SGHTA and CDR2 is FQGNSA. The CDR3 here is CASSPGAGELFF. The DNA for the CDR3 is TGTGCCAGCAGCCCAGGGGCTGGGGAGCTGTTTTTT. The variable domain in full, with the rest retrieved from reference TRBV7-2 and TRBJ2-2, is GAGVSQSPSNKVTEKGKDVELRCDPISGHTALYWYRQSLGQGLEFLIYFQGNSAPDKSGLPSDRFSAERTGGSVSTLTIQRTQQEDSAVYLCASSPGAGELFFGEGSRLTVL.